Reported below is one TCR beta chain. V shed 3 bases and J 4 bases; nucleotides not matched to a gene: 7. Germline V lookup: CDR1 LGHDT, CDR2 YNNKEL (reference sequence). The CDR3 is 15 residues long. The data were obtained in a study of Graves' ophthalmopathy and Graves' hyperthyroidism. As the template, RNA transcripts were used to amplify TCR beta CDR3 regions. The workflow started with a first-round RT-PCR run with HTBI primers and then moved on to a second-round multiplex PCR. A single record per CDR3 protein comes from TCRdb applying MiXCR to the multiplex PCR reads. The sample carries just over 600,000 distinct CDR3 sequences, about a fifth recorded once.

This receptor was obtained from a woman younger than 35 with stable Graves' hyperthyroidism. Some clones in this sample may be carry-over from other donors' samples. The genes are TRBV3-1 and TRBJ1-2; 8 nucleotides agree with TRBD1. Sequencing was carried out using peripheral blood. This chain's CDR3 is CASSHARQGTYGYTF. In DNA form, the CDR3 reads TGTGCCAGCAGCCATGCGAGACAGGGGACCTATGGCTACACCTTC.